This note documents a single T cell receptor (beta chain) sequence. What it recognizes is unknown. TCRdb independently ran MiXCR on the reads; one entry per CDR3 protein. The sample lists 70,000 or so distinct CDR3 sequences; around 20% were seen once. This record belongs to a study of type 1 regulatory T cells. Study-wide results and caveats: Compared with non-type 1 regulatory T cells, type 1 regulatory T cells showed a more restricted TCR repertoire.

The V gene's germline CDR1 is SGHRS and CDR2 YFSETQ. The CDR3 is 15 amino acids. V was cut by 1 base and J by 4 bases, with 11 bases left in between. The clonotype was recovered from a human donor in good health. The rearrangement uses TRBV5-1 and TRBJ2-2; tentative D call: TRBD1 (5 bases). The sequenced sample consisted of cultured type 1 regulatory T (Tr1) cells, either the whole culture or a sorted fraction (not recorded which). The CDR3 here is CASSLLQAGTGELFF. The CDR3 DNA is TGCGCCAGCAGCTTGTTACAGGCTGGCACCGGGGAGCTGTTTTTT.